A selection of T cell receptor beta chains follows, all from one sample in a study of response to subunit inactivated influenza vaccine. TCRdb re-analysed the RT-PCR reads in MiXCR, keeping a single row per CDR3 protein. In the table there are hundreds of thousands of distinct CDR3 sequences, approximately 15% of which are singletons. This sample comprised PBMCs from blood, obtained around 14 days before vaccination. The receptors were gathered from a man aged 50-59 years who received an inactivated influenza vaccine. Each CDR3 is given with its conserved first and last residue. D genes are given only for firm matches. Some rows have no size entry. The others give once, few or many, or a class for an expanded clone.

j_call	cdr3_length	clone_size	v_call	d_call	cdr3_nt	cdr3_aa
TRBJ2-5	17	-	TRBV3-1	TRBD1	TGTGCCAGCAGCCAGTCCCCGGACAGGGTGGTACAAGAGACCCAGTACTTC	CASSQSPDRVVQETQYF
TRBJ2-5	17	-	TRBV5-1	TRBD1	TGCGCCAGCAGCCCGGGTTATGGACAGGGTACTCAAGAGACCCAGTACTTC	CASSPGYGQGTQETQYF
TRBJ2-1	15	-	TRBV5-6	TRBD2	TGTGCCAGCAGCTTGGGTGGCGGGGGGGCCTTTGAGCAGTTCTTC	CASSLGGGGAFEQFF
TRBJ1-6	14	-	TRBV20-1	-	TGCAGTGCTCCTGGGGCTCATTCGGGATCACCCCTCCACTTT	CSAPGAHSGSPLHF
TRBJ2-7	13	-	TRBV14	TRBD1	TGTGCCAGCAGCCACCGGGGACAGTTAAACGAGTACTTC	CASSHRGQLNEYF
TRBJ1-5	16	-	TRBV6-2/TRBV6-3	TRBD1	TGTGCCAGCAGTACTTCCGGGACAGGCCTAAATCAGCCCCAGCATTTT	CASSTSGTGLNQPQHF
TRBJ2-6	16	-	TRBV18	-	TGTGCCAGCTCACCAGTGCAGCCCTCTGGGGCCAACGTCCTGACTTTC	CASSPVQPSGANVLTF
TRBJ2-1	13	few	TRBV20-1	-	TGCAGTGCTAGAGATCTGCGGGACGGTGAGCAGTTCTTC	CSARDLRDGEQFF
TRBJ2-4	13	-	TRBV20-1	TRBD2	TGCAGTGCTAGACTAGCGGGAGGTCACATTCAGTACTTC	CSARLAGGHIQYF
TRBJ1-1	16	many	TRBV3-1	-	TGTGCCAGCAGCCAAGATTGGCATCCGACGAACACTGAAGCTTTCTTT	CASSQDWHPTNTEAFF
TRBJ2-3	12	many	TRBV5-1	-	TGCGCCAGCAGCCGAGGAGTAGATACGCAGTATTTT	CASSRGVDTQYF